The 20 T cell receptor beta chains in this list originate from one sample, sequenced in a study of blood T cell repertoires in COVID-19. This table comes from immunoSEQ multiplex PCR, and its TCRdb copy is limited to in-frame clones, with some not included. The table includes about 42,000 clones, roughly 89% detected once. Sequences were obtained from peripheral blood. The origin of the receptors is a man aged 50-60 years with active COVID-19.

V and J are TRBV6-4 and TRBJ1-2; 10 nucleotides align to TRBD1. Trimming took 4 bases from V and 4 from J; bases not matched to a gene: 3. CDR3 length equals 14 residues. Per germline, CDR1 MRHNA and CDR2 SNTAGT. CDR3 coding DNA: TGTGCCAGCAGTGCCGGACAGGGGGGCTATGGCTACACCTTC. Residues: CASSAGQGGYGYTF.

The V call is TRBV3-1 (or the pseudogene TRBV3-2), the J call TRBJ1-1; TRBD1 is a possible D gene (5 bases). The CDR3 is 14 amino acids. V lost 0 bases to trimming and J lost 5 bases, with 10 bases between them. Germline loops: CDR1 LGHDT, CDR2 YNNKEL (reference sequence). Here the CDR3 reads CASSQDYGGTEAFF. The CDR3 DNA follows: TGTGCCAGCAGCCAAGACTACGGGGGGACTGAAGCTTTCTTT.

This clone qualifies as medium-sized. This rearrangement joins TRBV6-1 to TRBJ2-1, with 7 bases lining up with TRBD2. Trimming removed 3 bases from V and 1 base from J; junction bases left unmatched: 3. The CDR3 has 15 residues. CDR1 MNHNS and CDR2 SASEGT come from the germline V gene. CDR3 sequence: CASSELGGSYNEQFF. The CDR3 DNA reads TGTGCCAGCAGTGAGTTGGGGGGGTCCTACAATGAGCAGTTCTTC.

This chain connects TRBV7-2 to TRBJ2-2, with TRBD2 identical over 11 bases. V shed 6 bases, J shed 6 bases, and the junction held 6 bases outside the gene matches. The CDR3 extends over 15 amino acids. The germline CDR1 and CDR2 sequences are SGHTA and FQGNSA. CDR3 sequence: CASSPDSGGAGELFF. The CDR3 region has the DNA TGTGCCAGCAGTCCCGATAGCGGGGGGGCCGGGGAGCTGTTTTTT. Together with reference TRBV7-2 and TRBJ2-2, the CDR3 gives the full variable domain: GAGVSQSPSNKVTEKGKDVELRCDPISGHTALYWYRQSLGQGLEFLIYFQGNSAPDKSGLPSDRFSAERTGGSVSTLTIQRTQQEDSAVYLCASSPDSGGAGELFFGEGSRLTVL.

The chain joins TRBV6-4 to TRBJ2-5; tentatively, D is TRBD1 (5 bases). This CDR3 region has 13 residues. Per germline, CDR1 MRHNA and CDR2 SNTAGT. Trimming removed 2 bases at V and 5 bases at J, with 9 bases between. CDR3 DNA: TGTGCCAGCAGTGACCGGCAGGGTGAGACCCAGTACTTC. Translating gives CASSDRQGETQYF.

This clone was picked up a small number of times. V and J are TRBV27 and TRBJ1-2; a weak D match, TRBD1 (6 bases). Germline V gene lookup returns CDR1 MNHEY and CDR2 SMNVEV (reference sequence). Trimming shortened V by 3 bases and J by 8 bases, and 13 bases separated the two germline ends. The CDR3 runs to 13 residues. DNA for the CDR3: TGTGCCAGCAGTTTTCAGGGGACCGGCGGCTACACCTTC. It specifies CASSFQGTGGYTF.

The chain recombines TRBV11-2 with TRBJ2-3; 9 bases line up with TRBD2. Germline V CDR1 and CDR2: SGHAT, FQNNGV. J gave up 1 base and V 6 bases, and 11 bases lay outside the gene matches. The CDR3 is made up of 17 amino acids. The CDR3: CASRSLAGGLGTDTQYF. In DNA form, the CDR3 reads TGTGCCAGCAGGTCTCTCGCGGGGGGGCTCGGCACAGATACGCAGTATTTT.

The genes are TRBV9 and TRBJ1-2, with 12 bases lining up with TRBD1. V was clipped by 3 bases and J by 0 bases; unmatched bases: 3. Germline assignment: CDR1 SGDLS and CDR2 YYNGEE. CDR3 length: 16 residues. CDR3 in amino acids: CASSAGTGGSNYGYTF. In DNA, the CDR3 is TGTGCCAGCAGCGCAGGGACAGGGGGCTCTAACTATGGCTACACCTTC.

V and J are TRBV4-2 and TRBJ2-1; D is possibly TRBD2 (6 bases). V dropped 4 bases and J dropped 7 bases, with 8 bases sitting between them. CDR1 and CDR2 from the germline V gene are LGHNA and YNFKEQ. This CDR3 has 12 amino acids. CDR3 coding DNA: TGTGCCAGCAGCCTACTAGCTAATGAGCAGTTCTTC. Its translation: CASSLLANEQFF.

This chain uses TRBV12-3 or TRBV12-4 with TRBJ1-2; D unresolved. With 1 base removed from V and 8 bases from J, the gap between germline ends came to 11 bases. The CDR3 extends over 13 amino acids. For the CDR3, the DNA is TGTGCCAGCAGTTTAGTGTCGGGTTGGGGCTACACCTTC. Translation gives CASSLVSGWGYTF.

CDR3 DNA sequence: TGCGCCAGCAGCTTGGCCGCGGGGCGGGAAGGCTACACCTTC. It codes for CASSLAAGREGYTF. The chain carries TRBV5-1 and TRBJ1-2; possible D gene TRBD1, 5 bases. Germline V CDR1 and CDR2: SGHRS, YFSETQ. This CDR3 comprises 14 residues. Trimming stripped 0 bases from V and 8 bases from J, with 14 bases between.

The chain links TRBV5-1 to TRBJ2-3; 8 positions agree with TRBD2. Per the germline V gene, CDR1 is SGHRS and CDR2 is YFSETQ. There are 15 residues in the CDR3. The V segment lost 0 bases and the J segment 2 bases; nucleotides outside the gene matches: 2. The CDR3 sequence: CASSLGRGDTDTQYF. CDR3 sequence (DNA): TGCGCCAGCAGCTTGGGGCGGGGGGACACAGATACGCAGTATTTT.

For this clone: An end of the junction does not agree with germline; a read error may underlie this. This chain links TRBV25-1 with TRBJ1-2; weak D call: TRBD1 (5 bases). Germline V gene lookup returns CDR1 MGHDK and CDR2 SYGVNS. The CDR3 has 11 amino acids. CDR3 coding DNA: TGTGCCAGCCATGGAGGGGCCGGGGTAGCCTTC. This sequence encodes CASHGGAGVAF.

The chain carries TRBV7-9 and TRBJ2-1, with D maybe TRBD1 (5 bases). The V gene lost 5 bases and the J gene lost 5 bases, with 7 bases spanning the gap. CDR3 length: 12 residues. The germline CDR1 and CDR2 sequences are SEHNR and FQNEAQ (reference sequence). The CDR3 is CASSPQDNEQFF. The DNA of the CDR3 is TGTGCCAGCAGCCCACAGGACAATGAGCAGTTCTTC.

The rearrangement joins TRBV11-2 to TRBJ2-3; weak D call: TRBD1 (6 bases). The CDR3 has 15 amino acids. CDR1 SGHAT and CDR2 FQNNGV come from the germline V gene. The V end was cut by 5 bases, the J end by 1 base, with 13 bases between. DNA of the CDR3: TGTGCCAGCAGCCCAACAGGGACGGGCACAGATACGCAGTATTTT. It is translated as CASSPTGTGTDTQYF.

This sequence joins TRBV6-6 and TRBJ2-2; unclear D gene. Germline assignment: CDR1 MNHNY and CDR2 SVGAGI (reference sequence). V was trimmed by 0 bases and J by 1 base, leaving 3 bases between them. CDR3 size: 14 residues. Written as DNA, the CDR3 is TGTGCCAGCAGTTACTCCGGGAACACCGGGGAGCTGTTTTTT. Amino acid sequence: CASSYSGNTGELFF.

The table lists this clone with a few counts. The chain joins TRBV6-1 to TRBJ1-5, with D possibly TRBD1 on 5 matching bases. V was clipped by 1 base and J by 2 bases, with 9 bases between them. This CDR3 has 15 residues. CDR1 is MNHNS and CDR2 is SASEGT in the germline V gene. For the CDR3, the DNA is TGTGCCAGCAGTGAAGAACAGGCCCGCAATCAGCCCCAGCATTTT. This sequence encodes CASSEEQARNQPQHF.

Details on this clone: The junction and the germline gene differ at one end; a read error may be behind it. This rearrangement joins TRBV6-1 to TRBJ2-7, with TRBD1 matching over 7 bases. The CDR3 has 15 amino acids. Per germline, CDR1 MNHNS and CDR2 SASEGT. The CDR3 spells CASSEDPGGPYEQYF. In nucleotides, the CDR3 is TGTGCCAGCAGCGAAGATCCAGGGGGTCCCTACGAGCAGTACTTC.

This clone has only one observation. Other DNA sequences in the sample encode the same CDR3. The CDR3 DNA sequence: TGTGCCTGGAGTCGCGACAGGGGAAATCAGCCCCAGCATTTT. This encodes CAWSRDRGNQPQHF. The chain carries TRBV30 and TRBJ1-5; the match to TRBD1 covers 8 bases. V was pared by 2 bases and J by 4 bases, with 4 bases of the junction left unmatched. Germline CDR1 reads GTSNPN; CDR2 reads SVGIG (reference sequence). The CDR3 loop spans 14 amino acids.

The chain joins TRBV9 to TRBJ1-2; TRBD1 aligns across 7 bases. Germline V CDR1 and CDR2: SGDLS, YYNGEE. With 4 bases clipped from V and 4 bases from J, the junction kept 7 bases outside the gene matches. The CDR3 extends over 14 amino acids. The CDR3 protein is CASSPQTGIYGYTF. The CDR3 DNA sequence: TGTGCCAGCAGCCCCCAGACAGGGATCTATGGCTACACCTTC.